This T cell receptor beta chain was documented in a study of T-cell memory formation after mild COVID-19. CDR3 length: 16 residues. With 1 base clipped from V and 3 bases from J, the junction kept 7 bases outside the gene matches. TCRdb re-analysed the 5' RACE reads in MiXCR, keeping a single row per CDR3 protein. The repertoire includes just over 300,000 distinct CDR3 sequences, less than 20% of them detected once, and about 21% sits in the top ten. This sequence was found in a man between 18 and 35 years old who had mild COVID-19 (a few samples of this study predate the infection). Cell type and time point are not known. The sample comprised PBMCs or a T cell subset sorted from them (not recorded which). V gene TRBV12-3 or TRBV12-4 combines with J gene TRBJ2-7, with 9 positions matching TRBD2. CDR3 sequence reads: CASSLVAGGLVYEQYV. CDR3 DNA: TGTGCCAGCAGTTTAGTTGCGGGGGGGCTAGTCTACGAGCAGTACGTC.